These T cell receptor beta chains were read from a single sample in a study of CD8 T cells in ankylosing spondylitis. Using its own MiXCR run on the 5' RACE reads, TCRdb lists one record per CDR3 protein. The sample yields roughly 370,000 distinct CDR3 sequences, around 22% seen once. Sequenced material: blood, either unsorted or a sorted T cell fraction (not recorded which). These receptors were obtained from a male donor with ankylosing spondylitis. CDR3s include the opening cysteine and the closing phenylalanine or tryptophan. Each record gives: J gene, V gene, clone size, D gene, CDR3 DNA, CDR3 protein. D genes are given only for firm matches. Rows may omit the clone size; those that give it use once, few, many or a size class.

J: TRBJ1-1; V: TRBV4-2; size: NA; D: NA; DNA: TGTGCCAGCAGCCAAGCAGGCCGCGAGTCGGAAGCTTTCTTT; CDR3: CASSQAGRESEAFF
J: TRBJ2-6; V: TRBV29-1; size: many; D: NA; DNA: TGCAGCGTTGCCACGAGCTCTGGGGCCAACGTCCTGACTTTC; CDR3: CSVATSSGANVLTF
J: TRBJ2-7; V: TRBV11-2; size: NA; D: TRBD2; DNA: TGTGCCAGCAGCTCTTCTAGCGGGAGCCCCTACGAGCAGTACTTC; CDR3: CASSSSSGSPYEQYF
J: TRBJ1-5; V: TRBV19; size: few; D: TRBD1; DNA: TGTGCCAGTGGATTGGACAGGACGCAGCCCCAGCATTTT; CDR3: CASGLDRTQPQHF
J: TRBJ2-3; V: TRBV11-1; size: many; D: NA; DNA: TGTGCCAGCAGGGACGTCCGTAGCGGGACAGGATTCACAGATACGCAGTATTTT; CDR3: CASRDVRSGTGFTDTQYF
J: TRBJ2-1; V: TRBV20-1; size: few; D: TRBD1; DNA: TGCAGTGCTAGAGCAGACAGGGGGTTAACAAATGAGCAGTTCTTC; CDR3: CSARADRGLTNEQFF
J: TRBJ2-2; V: TRBV15; size: few; D: TRBD1; DNA: TGTGCCACCAGCCCTAAGGGACAGGGGACCGGGGAGCTGTTTTTT; CDR3: CATSPKGQGTGELFF
J: TRBJ2-1; V: TRBV5-1; size: few; D: NA; DNA: TGCGCCAGCAGGCGGTCAGGGGATTTGGATGAGCAGTTCTTC; CDR3: CASRRSGDLDEQFF
J: TRBJ1-1; V: TRBV10-3; size: NA; D: NA; DNA: TGTGCCATCAGCCCCCAAAATAACCCTGAAGCTTTCTTT; CDR3: CAISPQNNPEAFF
J: TRBJ1-2; V: TRBV12-3/TRBV12-4; size: few; D: NA; DNA: TGTGCCAGCAGTCCCCGGACCAGCCAATATGGCTACACCTTC; CDR3: CASSPRTSQYGYTF
J: TRBJ1-1; V: TRBV5-1; size: few; D: NA; DNA: TGCGCCAGCAGCGATGGTGGGGGCATGAACACTGAAGCTTTCTTT; CDR3: CASSDGGGMNTEAFF
J: TRBJ2-3; V: TRBV7-2; size: NA; D: NA; DNA: TGTGCCAGCAGCTTCAAGCGGATGGGCACAGATACGCAGTATTTT; CDR3: CASSFKRMGTDTQYF
J: TRBJ2-6; V: TRBV18; size: NA; D: TRBD1; DNA: TGTGCCAGCTCACCAAGACAGGGAAACTCTGGGGCCAACGTCCTGACTTTC; CDR3: CASSPRQGNSGANVLTF
J: TRBJ2-7; V: TRBV6-2/TRBV6-3; size: NA; D: NA; DNA: TGTGCCAGCAGTCGCAGGGGCACTGGCACCTACGAGCAGTACTTC; CDR3: CASSRRGTGTYEQYF
J: TRBJ2-7; V: TRBV5-1; size: NA; D: TRBD2; DNA: TGCGCCAGCAGCTCACTAGCGGGAGGACTCTTGCGAGGCGAGCAGTACTTC; CDR3: CASSSLAGGLLRGEQYF
J: TRBJ2-1; V: TRBV9; size: few; D: NA; DNA: TGTGCCAGCAGCGTCAATACAAATGAGCAGTTCTTC; CDR3: CASSVNTNEQFF
J: TRBJ2-2; V: TRBV7-2; size: NA; D: NA; DNA: TGTGCCAGCAGCCAAGCGAAGGTCACCGGGGAGCTGTTTTTT; CDR3: CASSQAKVTGELFF
J: TRBJ1-5; V: TRBV20-1; size: NA; D: TRBD1; DNA: TGCAGTGCTAACCGACAGGGAAATCAGCCCCAGCATTTT; CDR3: CSANRQGNQPQHF
J: TRBJ2-1; V: TRBV19; size: few; D: NA; DNA: TGTGCCAGTGCTCCTGTGCGGGGTTACAATGAGCAGTTCTTC; CDR3: CASAPVRGYNEQFF
J: TRBJ1-3; V: TRBV29-1; size: NA; D: NA; DNA: TGCAGCGTCCGGTTCCACTCTGGAAACACCATATATTTT; CDR3: CSVRFHSGNTIYF
J: TRBJ1-6; V: TRBV7-6; size: few; D: NA; DNA: TGTGCCAGCAGCCAGGGACTTAGCAATTCACCCCTCCACTTT; CDR3: CASSQGLSNSPLHF
J: TRBJ2-1; V: TRBV5-1; size: few; D: TRBD1; DNA: TGCGCCAGCAGCTTGGCGACTAACCCGACAGGGCGATCCTACAATGAGCAGTTCTTC; CDR3: CASSLATNPTGRSYNEQFF
J: TRBJ2-5; V: TRBV20-1; size: NA; D: NA; DNA: TGCAGTGCTTTAACTCGACCCCGGGCGGAGACCCAGTACTTC; CDR3: CSALTRPRAETQYF
J: TRBJ1-3; V: TRBV5-1; size: NA; D: NA; DNA: TGCGCCAGCAGCTTACAGGGAAACACCATATATTTT; CDR3: CASSLQGNTIYF
J: TRBJ1-2; V: TRBV29-1; size: few; D: NA; DNA: TGCAGCGTTGAAGGGGGGGGGACCTATGGCTACACCTTC; CDR3: CSVEGGGTYGYTF
J: TRBJ2-7; V: TRBV7-2; size: NA; D: TRBD2; DNA: TGTGCCAGCAGCCCCCAGCGACTAGCGGGAGGCGTGTACTTC; CDR3: CASSPQRLAGGVYF
J: TRBJ2-2; V: TRBV11-2; size: NA; D: NA; DNA: TGTGCCAGCAGCCTACAAACGGTTACCGGGGAGCTGTTTTTT; CDR3: CASSLQTVTGELFF
J: TRBJ1-2; V: TRBV5-1; size: NA; D: NA; DNA: TGCGCCAGCAGCTCGGGACGGCTTCCGAGGGATGGCTACACCTTC; CDR3: CASSSGRLPRDGYTF
J: TRBJ1-5; V: TRBV20-1; size: NA; D: NA; DNA: TGCAGTGCTAGGACAGATAGCAATCAGCCCCAGCATTTT; CDR3: CSARTDSNQPQHF
J: TRBJ2-1; V: TRBV3-1; size: NA; D: NA; DNA: TGTGCCAGCAGCCACAGTGGGGCTGGGGACAATGAGCAGTTCTTC; CDR3: CASSHSGAGDNEQFF
J: TRBJ2-7; V: TRBV29-1; size: few; D: TRBD2; DNA: TGCAGCGTTGATGTAGCGGGAGGTTACGAGCAGTACTTC; CDR3: CSVDVAGGYEQYF
J: TRBJ2-7; V: TRBV6-5; size: NA; D: NA; DNA: TGTGCCAGCAGTTACTCCCTAGCCTACGAGCAGTACTTC; CDR3: CASSYSLAYEQYF
J: TRBJ2-1; V: TRBV15; size: NA; D: NA; DNA: TGTGCCACCAGCAGAGGATTAGGGAGGTCCACTGGTAATGAGCAGTTCTTC; CDR3: CATSRGLGRSTGNEQFF
J: TRBJ2-2; V: TRBV24-1; size: few; D: NA; DNA: TGTGCCACCGGGTCGGAGACCGGGGAGCTGTTTTTT; CDR3: CATGSETGELFF
J: TRBJ2-2; V: TRBV18; size: few; D: NA; DNA: TGTGCCAGCTCACCACCGGTAGGAACGAACACCGGGGAGCTGTTTTTT; CDR3: CASSPPVGTNTGELFF
J: TRBJ2-2; V: TRBV12-3/TRBV12-4; size: NA; D: TRBD2; DNA: TGTGCCAGCAGTTTTGTTAGCGGGAGGAGCGGGGAGCTGTTTTTT; CDR3: CASSFVSGRSGELFF
J: TRBJ1-6; V: TRBV19; size: few; D: NA; DNA: TGTGCCAGTAGTAATACAGCGCCCTATAATTCACCCCTCCACTTT; CDR3: CASSNTAPYNSPLHF
J: TRBJ1-1; V: TRBV7-9; size: NA; D: NA; DNA: TGTGCCAGCAGCTTAGGGTTGGTTACTGAAGCTTTCTTT; CDR3: CASSLGLVTEAFF
J: TRBJ2-1; V: TRBV5-6; size: NA; D: NA; DNA: TGTGCCAGCAGCTTGGGTGGCAGGAGCTCCTACAATGAGCAGTTCTTC; CDR3: CASSLGGRSSYNEQFF
J: TRBJ2-1; V: TRBV7-3; size: NA; D: NA; DNA: TGTGCCAGCAGCTTACAGGTGGGGGAGCCCTACAATGAGCAGTTCTTC; CDR3: CASSLQVGEPYNEQFF
J: TRBJ2-1; V: TRBV12-3/TRBV12-4; size: NA; D: NA; DNA: TGTGCCAGCAGTTTAATGGCCGGTTGGACCTACAATGAGCAGTTCTTC; CDR3: CASSLMAGWTYNEQFF
J: TRBJ2-1; V: TRBV2; size: NA; D: TRBD2; DNA: TGTGCCAGCAGTGACCCGAGAGGGACTAGCGGGGGTCGGGAGCAGTTCTTC; CDR3: CASSDPRGTSGGREQFF
J: TRBJ2-5; V: TRBV19; size: NA; D: NA; DNA: TGTGCCAGTAGTATAGGGGGGCAAGAGACCCAGTACTTC; CDR3: CASSIGGQETQYF
J: TRBJ2-7; V: TRBV12-3/TRBV12-4; size: NA; D: NA; DNA: TGTGCCAGCAGTTCCCCCGGGACGGCTTTTGAGCAGTACTTC; CDR3: CASSSPGTAFEQYF
J: TRBJ2-7; V: TRBV18; size: few; D: NA; DNA: TGTGCCAGCTCACCCCCTAGACCCTACGAGCAGTACTTC; CDR3: CASSPPRPYEQYF
J: TRBJ2-7; V: TRBV12-3/TRBV12-4; size: NA; D: NA; DNA: TGTGCCAGCAACCCACAGGGGACTTCCTACGAGCAGTACTTC; CDR3: CASNPQGTSYEQYF
J: TRBJ2-5; V: TRBV19; size: NA; D: NA; DNA: TGTGCCAGTACCCCGGGACCGCTAAAGGAGACCCAGTACTTC; CDR3: CASTPGPLKETQYF
J: TRBJ2-7; V: TRBV12-3/TRBV12-4; size: NA; D: NA; DNA: TGTGCCAGCAGTAACCCGGGACACACTTACTACGAGCAGTACTTC; CDR3: CASSNPGHTYYEQYF
J: TRBJ1-2; V: TRBV12-3/TRBV12-4; size: few; D: NA; DNA: TGTGCCTCAGACACCGGGACACACTATGGCTACACCTTC; CDR3: CASDTGTHYGYTF
J: TRBJ1-2; V: TRBV5-6; size: NA; D: TRBD1; DNA: TGTGCCAGCAGCTTGGGGGACAGAGGAGGCTACACCTTC; CDR3: CASSLGDRGGYTF
J: TRBJ2-3; V: TRBV5-1; size: many; D: NA; DNA: TGCGCCAGCAGCTTGGTTAGAGATACGCAGTATTTT; CDR3: CASSLVRDTQYF
J: TRBJ1-4; V: TRBV19; size: few; D: NA; DNA: TGTGCCAGTAGTATACACAGAGGGGAAAAACTGTTTTTT; CDR3: CASSIHRGEKLFF
J: TRBJ2-2; V: TRBV7-3; size: NA; D: NA; DNA: TGTGCCAGCAGCTCCCTCGGGGTAAACACCGGGGAGCCGTTTTTT; CDR3: CASSSLGVNTGEPFF
J: TRBJ2-1; V: TRBV12-3/TRBV12-4; size: NA; D: TRBD2; DNA: TGTGCCAGCAGTTTACGCGGGAGTCGACTGAGTGAGCAGTTCTTC; CDR3: CASSLRGSRLSEQFF
J: TRBJ2-1; V: TRBV20-1; size: NA; D: TRBD2; DNA: TGCAGTGCTCACCACGGGAGGGGTTCCGATGAGCAGTTCTTC; CDR3: CSAHHGRGSDEQFF
J: TRBJ2-2; V: TRBV12-3/TRBV12-4; size: few; D: NA; DNA: TGTGCCAGCAGTTTCTTGAGGGTTGAAGGATGCCGTTTC; CDR3: CASSFLRVEGCRF
J: TRBJ1-2; V: TRBV7-2; size: NA; D: NA; DNA: TGTGCCAGCAGCCCGAGATCGACACGGAACTCCTATGGCTACACCTTC; CDR3: CASSPRSTRNSYGYTF
J: TRBJ2-3; V: TRBV9; size: few; D: TRBD2; DNA: TGTGCCAGCAGCGCATCTAGCGGGAGAACAGATACGCAGTATTTT; CDR3: CASSASSGRTDTQYF
J: TRBJ2-1; V: TRBV20-1; size: few; D: TRBD2; DNA: TGCAGTGCCCTGCCCCGACCGGGACTAGTGTTTTCCTACAATGAGCAGTTCTTC; CDR3: CSALPRPGLVFSYNEQFF
J: TRBJ2-7; V: TRBV5-1; size: NA; D: NA; DNA: TGCGCCAGCAGATCACCTTTAGCGGAGAGCTCCTACGAGCAGTACTTC; CDR3: CASRSPLAESSYEQYF